This T cell receptor beta chain comes out of a study of Graves' ophthalmopathy and Graves' hyperthyroidism. Study results and limitations: Predictions made by the model for ophthalmopathy progression reached approximately 71% sensitivity and approximately 78% specificity.

In regard to this clonotype: Its matching antigen is unknown.

Scientists amplified the TCR beta CDR3 regions from RNA transcripts. HTBI primers served in a first-round RT-PCR, which a second-round multiplex PCR followed. From the multiplex PCR reads, TCRdb called clonotypes with MiXCR, one entry per CDR3 protein. The table includes just over 600,000 distinct CDR3 sequences, 20% to 25% detected once. This CDR3 region has 15 residues. Germline CDR1 MNHNS, CDR2 SASEGT. Deletions cut 6 bases from V and 4 bases from J, with 16 bases between. Ages of hyperthyroidism patients ran from 18 to 65, and their diagnoses were new, under 2 months' duration. The sequence derives from a woman between 18 and 30 years old with stable Graves' hyperthyroidism. Some clones in this sample may be carry-over from other donors' samples. Material for sequencing was peripheral blood. The rearrangement links TRBV6-1 to TRBJ1-5; D is possibly TRBD1 (5 bases). The CDR3 nucleotides read TGTGCCAGCAGCATCGGAGGGGCCGTTAATCAGCCCCAGCATTTT. Translating gives CASSIGGAVNQPQHF.